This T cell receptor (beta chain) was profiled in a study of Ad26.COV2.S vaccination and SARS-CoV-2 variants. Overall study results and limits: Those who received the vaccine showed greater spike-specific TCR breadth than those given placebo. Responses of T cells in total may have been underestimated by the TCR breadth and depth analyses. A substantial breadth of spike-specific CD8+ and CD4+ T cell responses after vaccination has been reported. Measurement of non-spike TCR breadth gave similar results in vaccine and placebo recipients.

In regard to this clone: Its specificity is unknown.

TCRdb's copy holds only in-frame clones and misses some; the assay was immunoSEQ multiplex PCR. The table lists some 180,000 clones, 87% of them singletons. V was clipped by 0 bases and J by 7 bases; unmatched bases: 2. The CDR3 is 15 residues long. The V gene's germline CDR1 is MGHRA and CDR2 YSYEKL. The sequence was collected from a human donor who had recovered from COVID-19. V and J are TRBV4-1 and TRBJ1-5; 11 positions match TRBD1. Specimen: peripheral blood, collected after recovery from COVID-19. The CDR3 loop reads CASSQEGQGAQPQHF. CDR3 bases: TGCGCCAGCAGCCAAGAAGGACAGGGGGCCCAGCCCCAGCATTTT.